This T cell receptor beta chain was captured in a study of tumor-infiltrating lymphocytes in primary liver carcinoma. V lost 2 bases to trimming and J lost 9 bases, with 8 bases between them. Germline V gives CDR1 GTSNPN, CDR2 SVGIG (reference sequence). CDR3 length equals 11 residues. This clonotype occurred many times. Extraction of RNA together with DNA used about 20-34 mg of unsorted bulk tissue. Surgical resection was the treatment these patients received for primary liver carcinoma. Five separate regions of each tumor underwent sampling. Every tumor sample held more than 80% viable tumor cells. Researchers generated TCR beta cDNA from about 460 ng of total RNA, relying on a constant-region primer. A slightly modified ARM-PCR protocol with three nested multiplex PCR rounds produced these TCR beta libraries. Rounds one and two of PCR, each of 10 to 11 cycles, were primed with TRBV1-TRBV30 forward primers and a C-beta reverse primer. TCRdb independently ran MiXCR on the multiplex PCR reads; one entry per CDR3 protein. This table holds under 90,000 distinct CDR3 sequences, around 70% found once.

The rearrangement uses TRBV30 and TRBJ2-1; no clear D. This clonotype was sampled from a man between 40 and 49 years old with primary liver carcinoma and hepatitis B virus infection. The source material was liver tumor tissue from sampling region 1. The subset was: tumor region T1, superior pole. CDR3 amino acids: CAWSSPSEQFF. CDR3 nucleotides: TGTGCCTGGAGTTCCCCGAGTGAGCAGTTCTTC.